This TCR beta chain was captured in a study of blood T cell repertoires in COVID-19. In the study overall: Some COVID-19 samples were acute and others convalescent; all came from the United States, Italy and Spain.

Sequencing was performed with immunoSEQ multiplex PCR; in TCRdb, only in-frame clones are kept and a portion is missing. Here the sample spans 180,000 or so clones, about 80% being singletons. This CDR3 region has 14 residues. J was trimmed by 6 bases and V by 1 base; bases with no gene match: 5. From germline, CDR1 is SGHAT and CDR2 FQNNGV. Sequencing was performed on peripheral blood. The sequence derives from a human donor with acute or convalescent COVID-19. The donor label of this sample is uncertain. J is TRBJ1-1 and V is TRBV11-2; 7 nucleotides align to TRBD1. The CDR3 coding sequence is TGTGCCAGCAGCTTAGGCGGACAGGTCCCTGAAGCTTTCTTT. Translating it yields CASSLGGQVPEAFF.